These T cell receptor beta chains were read from a single sample in a study of blood T cell repertoires in COVID-19. This table comes from immunoSEQ multiplex PCR, and its TCRdb copy is limited to in-frame clones, with some not included. Of over 300,000 clones listed, 90% are singletons. The specimen was peripheral blood. The receptor set was obtained from a man aged 18 to 29 with active or convalescent COVID-19. The CDR3 runs from the conserved cysteine through the conserved F or W. The order of the fields is J gene, D gene, CDR3 length, clone size, V gene, CDR3 DNA, CDR3 protein. The D gene is left open where the match is weak. A row's size may be missing; if present it is once, few, many or a size class.

>TRBJ2-2|TRBD2|16|-|TRBV9
TGTGCCAGCAGCGTAGTGTCTAGCGGGAGGCCCGGGGAGCTGTTTTTT
CASSVVSSGRPGELFF
>TRBJ2-2|-|14|-|TRBV5-8
TGTGCCAGCAGCTGGGACACGAACACCGGGGAGCTGTTTTTT
CASSWDTNTGELFF
>TRBJ1-3|-|11|-|TRBV24-1
TGTGCCACCAAACAGGGAGACACCATATATTTT
CATKQGDTIYF
>TRBJ2-1|TRBD1|15|-|TRBV24-1
TGTGCCACCAGTGATTCCGGGACAGGGGCCAATGAGCAGTTCTTC
CATSDSGTGANEQFF
>TRBJ2-7|TRBD2|13|-|TRBV6-2/TRBV6-3
TGTGCCAGCAGCTCTGGGACTACTTCCGAGCAGTACTTC
CASSSGTTSEQYF
>TRBJ2-1|TRBD2|16|-|TRBV27
TGTGCCAGCAGTTTGCCCCTAGCGGGGGGGCCCAATGAGCAGTTCTTC
CASSLPLAGGPNEQFF
>TRBJ1-1|TRBD1|14|-|TRBV2
TGTGCCAGCAGTGAGGACAGGGCGGACACTGAAGCTTTCTTT
CASSEDRADTEAFF
>TRBJ2-3|-|15|-|TRBV7-8
TGTGCCAGCAGCTTAGTCGCACATAGCACAGATACGCAGTATTTT
CASSLVAHSTDTQYF
>TRBJ1-1|-|14|-|TRBV7-2
TGTGCCAGCAGCTTTCCGGGACATGGCACTGAAGCTTTCTTT
CASSFPGHGTEAFF
>TRBJ2-1|-|16|-|TRBV4-3
TGCGCCAGCAGCCAAGATGAGGCGAGCTCCTACAATGAGCAGTTCTTC
CASSQDEASSYNEQFF
>TRBJ1-4|TRBD1|15|once|TRBV28
TGTGCCAGCAGTGATGGACAGGGGGGGGGTGAAAAACTGTTTTTT
CASSDGQGGGEKLFF
>TRBJ2-2|TRBD2|16|-|TRBV3-1/TRBV3-2
TGTGCCAGCAGCCTCCGGACTAGCGTCAACACCGGGGAGCTGTTTTTT
CASSLRTSVNTGELFF
>TRBJ2-3|-|14|-|TRBV6-5
TGTGCCAGCAGTCCCCTGGGGGGGCCGTTCACGCAGTATTTT
CASSPLGGPFTQYF
>TRBJ1-5|TRBD1|14|-|TRBV28
TGTGCCAGTATCGACAGGGGGCGCTGGCAGCCCCAGCATTTT
CASIDRGRWQPQHF
>TRBJ2-1|-|15|few|TRBV6-5
TGTGCCAGCAGTTTTGGTAGCGTCATCTACAATGAGCAGTTCTTC
CASSFGSVIYNEQFF
>TRBJ1-1|-|15|-|TRBV19
TGTGCCAGTAGCACACCCGAGGGTTTAAACACTGAAGCTTTCTTT
CASSTPEGLNTEAFF
>TRBJ2-1|TRBD2|19|once|TRBV9
TGTGCCAGCAGCTCCCGCCCTCTCGTGGCTAGCGGGAGGGGGGATGAGCAGTTCTTC
CASSSRPLVASGRGDEQFF
>TRBJ1-5|-|14|-|TRBV18
TGTGCCAGCTCACCAGGCAGCGGCAATCAGCCCCAGCATTTT
CASSPGSGNQPQHF
>TRBJ1-6|-|15|-|TRBV6-2/TRBV6-3
TGTGCCAGCAGCACGAGCGGGACGGCAAATTCACCCCTCCACTTT
CASSTSGTANSPLHF
>TRBJ2-2|-|14|-|TRBV5-4
TGTGCCAGCAGTCGGACTGTGAACACCGGGGAGCTGTTTTTT
CASSRTVNTGELFF